Following are 9 T cell receptor beta chains from one sample sequenced in a study of beta chain features in type 1 diabetes. Isolated RNA was reverse transcribed in full, so expressed TCRB transcripts were sequenced. TCRdb's copy holds only in-frame clones and misses some; the assay was immunoSEQ multiplex PCR. Altogether more than 300,000 clones are present, less than 15% being singletons, with the ten largest covering under 0.02%. Sequencing input: naive CD4+ T cells from blood. These receptors originate from a woman between 18 and 29 years old in good health.

This clone was seen more than once but under ten times. The rearrangement joins TRBV10-3 to TRBJ2-7; TRBD1 aligns across 7 bases. J lost 5 bases, V lost 2 bases, and 3 bases had no gene match. Germline V CDR1 and CDR2: ENHRY, SYGVKD. CDR3 length: 13 residues. CDR3 bases: TGTGCCATCAGTGAGACAGGGGCCCACGAGCAGTACTTC. It codes for CAISETGAHEQYF.

This clone was recorded a few times. This chain links TRBV7-6 with TRBJ1-2; D gene uncertain. The V gene lost 6 bases and the J gene lost 2 bases, with 13 bases spanning the gap. From germline, CDR1 is SGHVS and CDR2 FNYEAQ. The CDR3 has 14 amino acids. The CDR3 nucleotides read TGTGCCAGCAGTCCCATTGACGGGAACTATGGCTACACCTTC. Protein product: CASSPIDGNYGYTF.

In its sample, this clone was seen a few times. The V and J genes are TRBV6-5 and TRBJ2-7; a weak D match, TRBD2 (5 bases). The CDR3 spans 11 residues. Per the germline V gene, CDR1 is MNHEY and CDR2 is SVGAGI. Trimming removed 8 bases at V and 3 bases at J, with 8 bases between. CDR3 coding DNA: TGTGCCAGCGGAGGACTCTACGAGCAGTACTTC. Protein: CASGGLYEQYF.

The chain carries TRBV29-1 and TRBJ2-5; tentatively, D is TRBD1 (6 bases). The CDR3 spans 12 residues. From germline, CDR1 is SQVTM and CDR2 ANQGSEA. Trimming removed 4 bases from V and 5 bases from J, with 11 bases in between. In nucleotides, the CDR3 is TGCAGCGTTGTGAAGGGGGAGGAGACCCAGTACTTC. Protein product: CSVVKGEETQYF.

This clone was counted only a few times. This rearrangement joins TRBV5-4 to TRBJ2-7, with D possibly being TRBD2 (5 bases). The germline gives CDR1 SGHNT, CDR2 YYREEE (reference sequence). Trimming took 0 bases from V and 6 from J, leaving 10 bases between them. The CDR3 is 13 amino acids. In DNA form, the CDR3 reads TGTGCCAGCAGCTTGGAGAGTCGGGGCGAGCAGTACTTC. Its protein product is CASSLESRGEQYF.

Only a few counts were recorded for this clone. CDR3 amino acids: CSVARAGVTDTQYF. The DNA of the CDR3 is TGCAGCGTTGCGCGGGCGGGAGTCACAGATACGCAGTATTTT. This sequence joins TRBV29-1 and TRBJ2-3; 7 bases fit TRBD2. The germline CDR1 and CDR2 sequences are SQVTM and ANQGSEA. The CDR3 is 14 amino acids. The V and J ends lost 4 bases and 2 bases, in that order; junction bases with no gene match: 6.

This sequence joins TRBV9 and TRBJ2-7, with TRBD2 identical over 8 bases. The V gene end was trimmed by 4 bases and the J gene end by 4 bases; junction bases not matched to a gene: 10. The V gene's germline CDR1 is SGDLS and CDR2 YYNGEE. CDR3 length equals 15 residues. The DNA of the CDR3 is TGTGCCAGCAGCTTAGCAGCGGGAGCCACGTACGAGCAGTACTTC. It encodes CASSLAAGATYEQYF.

This chain links TRBV27 with TRBJ2-7, with TRBD2 matching 7 bases. The CDR3 consists of 15 residues. V shed 5 bases, J shed 1 base, and the junction held 8 bases outside the gene matches. Germline V CDR1 and CDR2: MNHEY, SMNVEV (reference sequence). The CDR3, as DNA: TGTGCCAGCAGTCCGTTTGAGGGAGGGTCCTACGAGCAGTACTTC. As protein: CASSPFEGGSYEQYF.

The CDR3 DNA is TGTGCCAGCAGCTTACTTAATCGGGCCGGGGAGCTGTTTTTT. Translated: CASSLLNRAGELFF. V is TRBV11-2 and J is TRBJ2-2, with unresolved D. Germline V lookup: CDR1 SGHAT, CDR2 FQNNGV. Trimming took off 2 bases at V and 6 bases at J, with 10 bases between the two ends. The CDR3 has 14 amino acids.